The next 27 T cell receptor beta chains were all read from a single sample in a study of STAT5B mutations in CD4+ large granular lymphocyte leukemia. Sequencing used immunoSEQ multiplex PCR; TCRdb keeps in-frame clones, though not all of them. The data show 40,000 to 45,000 clones, approximately 84% seen once. Sequencing was done on a sample of CD4+ T cells from blood buffy coats. Every receptor here comes from a human donor in good health.

The chain links TRBV19 to TRBJ2-1; D uncertain. V was clipped by 3 bases and J by 0 bases, with 9 bases between them. CDR1 is LNHDA, CDR2 SQIVND, per germline (reference sequence). This CDR3 region has 15 residues. The CDR3 region is CASSISLFSYNEQFF. The CDR3 bases are TGTGCCAGTAGTATTTCGCTCTTCTCCTACAATGAGCAGTTCTTC.

V and J are TRBV5-8 and TRBJ1-5; D is uncertain. V gave up 1 base and J gave up 5 bases, with 7 bases separating them. CDR3 length equals 13 residues. The germline V gene has CDR1 SGHTS and CDR2 YDEGEE. The CDR3 here is CASSLPGDQPQHF. The CDR3 bases are TGTGCCAGCAGCTTGCCCGGGGATCAGCCCCAGCATTTT.

This clone is a singleton in its sample. The chain employs TRBV19 and TRBJ1-5; tentatively, D is TRBD1 (5 bases). The CDR3 sequence is 15 residues long. V gave up 0 bases and J gave up 4 bases, with 10 bases separating them. Per the germline V gene, CDR1 is LNHDA and CDR2 is SQIVND (reference sequence). The CDR3 protein is CASSIEGPGNQPQHF. The DNA of the CDR3 is TGTGCCAGTAGTATAGAGGGGCCGGGAAATCAGCCCCAGCATTTT.

DNA for the CDR3: TGCAGCGTTACCGGGACAGGGCAAGGCGGCTACACCTTC. Translating it yields CSVTGTGQGGYTF. The chain couples TRBV29-1 to TRBJ1-2; TRBD1 aligns across 9 bases. This CDR3 is 13 amino acids long. V was pared by 5 bases and J by 8 bases, with 9 bases of the junction left unmatched. Germline V gene sequence: CDR1 SQVTM, CDR2 ANQGSEA.

The CDR3 coding sequence is TGTGCCACCCGGACAGGGATGATCACTGAAGCTTTCTTT. Translating it yields CATRTGMITEAFF. This chain joins TRBV6-1 and TRBJ1-1, with 8 nucleotides matching TRBD1. The CDR3 loop spans 13 amino acids. V lost 10 bases and J lost 4; bases outside the gene matches: 8. The germline gives CDR1 MNHNS, CDR2 SASEGT.

The gene calls are TRBV19 and TRBJ1-5, with D perhaps TRBD1 (5 bases). Germline V gene sequence: CDR1 LNHDA, CDR2 SQIVND (reference sequence). CDR3 length: 14 residues. Trimming removed 5 bases from V and 3 bases from J, with 11 bases in between. The CDR3 spells CASSSGYNNQPQHF. DNA for the CDR3: TGTGCCAGTAGTTCAGGGTATAACAATCAGCCCCAGCATTTT.

The chain employs TRBV23-1 and TRBJ2-7; D ambiguous. TRBV23-1 is an ORF; its function is uncertain. This CDR3 is 15 amino acids long. The V end was cut by 0 bases, the J end by 2 bases, with 11 bases between. The CDR3 DNA reads as TGCGCCAGCAGTCAATCTAAGGGAAACCCCTACGAGCAGTACTTC. Amino acid sequence: CASSQSKGNPYEQYF.

The chain uses TRBV30 and TRBJ2-7, with D possibly being TRBD2 (6 bases). CDR3 length: 16 residues. The germline V and J ends were trimmed by 5 bases and 3 bases, with 23 bases remaining between them. CDR1 is GTSNPN and CDR2 is SVGIG in the germline V gene (reference sequence). CDR3 sequence: CAWRRPGSSANYEQYF. CDR3 bases: TGTGCCTGGCGGAGACCCGGCTCTAGCGCCAACTACGAGCAGTACTTC.

This chain links TRBV6-5 with TRBJ1-4; tentatively, D is TRBD1 (5 bases). The length of the CDR3 is 15 residues. Trimming took 2 bases from V and 8 from J, leaving 15 bases between them. Germline V gene lookup returns CDR1 MNHEY and CDR2 SVGAGI. The DNA for the CDR3 is TGTGCCAGCAGTTACGGCGGGGCTACTCGGGAAAAACTGTTTTTT. Its protein product is CASSYGGATREKLFF.

The V call is TRBV7-9, the J call TRBJ2-1; 8 bases are a match to TRBD1. Germline values: CDR1 SEHNR, CDR2 FQNEAQ (reference sequence). The CDR3 consists of 14 residues. The trim removed 5 bases at V and 3 bases at J, leaving 3 bases unmatched. CDR3: CASSVTGDYNEQFF. In DNA, the CDR3 is TGTGCCAGCAGCGTGACAGGGGACTACAATGAGCAGTTCTTC.

This clone has only one observation. The J gene is TRBJ1-4, the V gene TRBV27; TRBD1 aligns across 8 bases. V lost 1 base, J lost 10 bases, and 8 bases stayed unmatched. In germline, CDR1 is MNHEY, CDR2 SMNVEV (reference sequence). This CDR3 is 15 amino acids long. The CDR3 bases are TGTGCCAGCAGTTTATACCGGGACAGGTCCGTAAAACTGTTTTTT. Encoded protein: CASSLYRDRSVKLFF.

The chain links TRBV6-5 to TRBJ1-4, with D maybe TRBD1 (5 bases). Germline V gives CDR1 MNHEY, CDR2 SVGAGI. The V end was cut by 9 bases, the J end by 4 bases, with 18 bases between. The CDR3 runs 15 residues. The CDR3, as DNA: TGTGCCAGTAAGATGGGTGGCAGGGTTAATGAAAAACTGTTTTTT. Protein product: CASKMGGRVNEKLFF.

J is TRBJ2-3 and V is TRBV7-2; D tentatively fits TRBD1 or TRBD2 (5 bases each). The CDR3 sequence is 14 residues long. The germline V gene has CDR1 SGHTA and CDR2 FQGNSA. Trimming removed 5 bases at V and 4 bases at J, with 13 bases between. The CDR3 DNA reads as TGTGCCAGCAGCCTCGGGGCCATATCAGATACGCAGTATTTT. This sequence encodes CASSLGAISDTQYF.

The chain carries TRBV5-4 and TRBJ2-6; D unclear. The V end was cut by 1 base, the J end by 0 bases, with 5 bases between. Germline loops: CDR1 SGHNT, CDR2 YYREEE (reference sequence). This CDR3 spans 15 amino acids. CDR3 protein: CASSLIGSGANVLTF. The CDR3 DNA is TGTGCCAGCAGCTTGATCGGCTCTGGGGCCAACGTCCTGACTTTC.

The chain combines TRBV6-6 with TRBJ2-1; no reliable D call. Germline loops: CDR1 MNHNY, CDR2 SVGAGI (reference sequence). Trimming removed 2 bases from V and 13 bases from J, with 15 bases in between. This CDR3 region has 13 residues. CDR3 amino acids: CASSYEVPEIQFF. CDR3 in DNA: TGTGCCAGCAGTTACGAGGTTCCGGAAATTCAGTTCTTC.

The V call is TRBV19, the J call TRBJ2-5; D might be TRBD1 (6 bases). CDR1 and CDR2 (germline): LNHDA, SQIVND (reference sequence). This CDR3 contains 14 residues. V was pared by 6 bases and J by 2 bases, with 13 bases between. CDR3 DNA: TGTGCCAGTAGCCGAAGGACAGTTCAAGAGACCCAGTACTTC. Translated, it gives CASSRRTVQETQYF.

The chain is built from TRBV9 and TRBJ1-2; D perhaps matches TRBD1 (6 bases). This CDR3 spans 16 amino acids. Deletions cut 3 bases from V and 1 base from J, with 16 bases between. The germline gives CDR1 SGDLS, CDR2 YYNGEE. CDR3 nucleotides: TGTGCCAGCAGCGAGGCAGGGGAAGGCCTTAACTATGGCTACACCTTC. The encoded protein is CASSEAGEGLNYGYTF.

The rearrangement links TRBV9 to TRBJ2-3; unclear D gene. Germline lookup yields CDR1 SGDLS and CDR2 YYNGEE. The CDR3 has 13 amino acids. V was cut by 1 base and J by 6 bases, with 9 bases left in between. CDR3 in amino acids: CASSVQLSDTQYF. The CDR3 bases are TGTGCCAGCAGCGTACAACTGTCGGATACGCAGTATTTT.

The V gene is TRBV5-8, the J gene TRBJ2-1; no definite D call. CDR3 size: 11 residues. Germline lookup yields CDR1 SGHTS and CDR2 YDEGEE. The ends were cut back, 1 base at V and 5 bases at J, with 1 base in the middle. This CDR3 is CASSLHNEQFF. CDR3 DNA: TGTGCCAGCAGCTTGCACAATGAGCAGTTCTTC.

This clone has a single count. V gene TRBV6-5 combines with J gene TRBJ2-2; perhaps TRBD2 as D (6 bases). The CDR3 is 15 amino acids. The ends were cut back, 1 base at V and 4 bases at J, with 10 bases in the middle. Looked up from germline, CDR1 is MNHEY and CDR2 is SVGAGI. CDR3 bases: TGTGCCAGCAGTTACTGGGGGGTTGGCACCGGGGAGCTGTTTTTT. Translated, it gives CASSYWGVGTGELFF.

The chain couples TRBV9 to TRBJ1-5, with D unclear. The germline V and J ends were trimmed by 0 bases and 0 bases, with 7 bases remaining between them. The CDR3 totals 15 residues. Germline CDR1 reads SGDLS; CDR2 reads YYNGEE. The CDR3 coding sequence is TGTGCCAGCAGCGTAGGGGCCGATAGCAATCAGCCCCAGCATTTT. Translated, it gives CASSVGADSNQPQHF.

The genes are TRBV30 and TRBJ2-5; D not certain. Trimming removed 1 base at V and 4 bases at J, with 4 bases between. Germline lookup yields CDR1 GTSNPN and CDR2 SVGIG (reference sequence). This CDR3 has 11 residues. The CDR3 DNA reads as TGTGCCTGGAGTGAGGGAGAGACCCAGTACTTC. Its translation is CAWSEGETQYF.

The V gene is TRBV2, the J gene TRBJ1-1; D is perhaps TRBD1 (6 bases). The CDR3 is made up of 17 amino acids. CDR1 and CDR2 from the germline V gene are SNHLY and FYNNEI. Trimming removed 2 bases at V and 0 bases at J, with 16 bases between. CDR3 in DNA: TGTGCCAGCAGTGAAAGGAGGGGGATAGCAATGAACACTGAAGCTTTCTTT. Translated, it gives CASSERRGIAMNTEAFF.

The chain joins TRBV28 to TRBJ2-6; TRBD1 aligns across 8 bases. There are 15 residues in the CDR3. CDR1 MDHEN and CDR2 SYDVKM come from the germline V gene. V lost 5 bases, J lost 2 bases, and 2 bases stayed unmatched. CDR3 nucleotides: TGTGCCAGCAGTCAGACAGGGGCTGGGGCCAACGTCCTGACTTTC. Translating gives CASSQTGAGANVLTF. The full variable domain, with the rest looked up from reference TRBV28 and TRBJ2-6, is DVKVTQSSRYLVKRTGEKVFLECVQDMDHENMFWYRQDPGLGLRLIYFSYDVKMKEKGDIPEGYSVSREKKERFSLILESASTNQTSMYLCASSQTGAGANVLTFGAGSRLTVL.

This clone has just a few counts. The chain uses TRBV10-3 and TRBJ1-6, with D possibly matching TRBD1 (5 bases). Between the trimmed V and J ends, which lost 2 bases and 8 bases, there was a span of 10 bases. Germline-derived CDR1 and CDR2 are ENHRY and SYGVKD. This CDR3 has 14 amino acids. The CDR3 loop reads CAISEQGGYSPLHF. DNA for the CDR3: TGTGCCATCAGTGAGCAGGGCGGCTATTCACCCCTCCACTTT.

The chain couples TRBV5-1 to TRBJ1-6, with 8 bases fitting TRBD1. CDR1 is SGHRS, CDR2 YFSETQ, per germline. The CDR3 is 15 residues long. Trimming removed 2 bases from V and 6 bases from J; junction bases left unmatched: 4. DNA for the CDR3: TGCGCCAGCAGCTTAAGGACAGGGACTAATTCACCCCTCCACTTT. This codes for CASSLRTGTNSPLHF. Combining the CDR3 with reference TRBV5-1 and TRBJ1-6 gives the whole variable domain KAGVTQTPRYLIKTRGQQVTLSCSPISGHRSVSWYQQTPGQGLQFLFEYFSETQRNKGNFPGRFSGRQFSNSRSEMNVSTLELGDSALYLCASSLRTGTNSPLHFGNGTRLTVT.

This clone was counted only a few times. This sequence joins TRBV12-2 and TRBJ2-2; the DNA was not compared with TRBD2, the D call given in the table. TRBV12-2 is classified as a pseudogene. This CDR3 spans 17 amino acids. This CDR3 reads CASRLVLTGGNTGELFF. The CDR3 DNA reads TGTGCAAGTCGCTTAGTTCTAACGGGAGGAAACACCGGGGAGCTGTTTTTT.